This entry lists 19 T cell receptor beta chains sequenced from one sample in a study of blood T cell repertoires in COVID-19. The table came from immunoSEQ multiplex PCR; TCRdb's copy has only in-frame clones and leaves some out. Of some 170,000 clones listed, about 91% were seen once; the top ten hold 3.9%. What was sequenced was peripheral blood. These receptors all come from a woman aged 55-75 years who had recovered from COVID-19.

This clone appeared a few times. The chain combines TRBV27 with TRBJ1-5; 9 nucleotides line up with TRBD1. V dropped 6 bases and J dropped 9; count of bases not matched to a gene: 9. The CDR3 extends over 14 amino acids. Germline V CDR1 and CDR2: MNHEY, SMNVEV (reference sequence). CDR3 bases: TGTGCCAGCAGCCCTTGGGACAGGGCGCCGCCCCAGCATTTT. It translates to CASSPWDRAPPQHF.

The genes are TRBV10-1 and TRBJ2-3, with a possible D match to TRBD2 (5 bases). This CDR3 comprises 14 residues. Germline-derived CDR1 and CDR2 are WNHNN and SYGVQD (reference sequence). Between the trimmed V and J ends, which lost 3 bases and 8 bases, there was a span of 15 bases. The CDR3 protein is CASSEWTGGGTQYF. In DNA form, the CDR3 reads TGCGCCAGCAGTGAATGGACTGGCGGCGGTACGCAGTATTTT.

This clone was seen a handful of times. The chain employs TRBV7-3 and TRBJ2-3; possible D gene TRBD1, 6 bases. V lost 5 bases, J lost 0 bases, and 9 bases lay in between. This CDR3 is built from 14 residues. The germline CDR1 and CDR2 sequences are SGHTA and FQGTGA. CDR3 nucleotide sequence: TGTGCCAGCAGCAACAGGGCTAGCACAGATACGCAGTATTTT. It yields the protein CASSNRASTDTQYF.

This clone has a handful of counts. The rearrangement links TRBV4-3 to TRBJ1-6; 7 bases line up with TRBD1. V trimming: 4 bases; J trimming: 8 bases; junction bases outside the gene matches: 11. Germline V gene sequence: CDR1 LGHNA, CDR2 YSLEER. There are 16 residues in the CDR3. The CDR3 loop reads CASSLGTAGSYSPLHF. In DNA form, the CDR3 reads TGCGCCAGCAGCCTGGGGACAGCCGGTAGCTATTCACCCCTCCACTTT.

This chain joins TRBV28 and TRBJ2-6, with 12 bases lining up with TRBD1. The J segment lost 1 base and the V segment lost 5 bases, leaving 9 bases of the junction unmatched. Germline CDR1 is MDHEN and CDR2 is SYDVKM. This CDR3 contains 19 residues. CDR3 sequence (DNA): TGTGCCAGCAGTCCAATGGTGGGACAGGGGGCTTCTGGGGCCAACGTCCTGACTTTC. This encodes CASSPMVGQGASGANVLTF. Filled out from reference TRBV28 and TRBJ2-6, the complete variable domain reads DVKVTQSSRYLVKRTGEKVFLECVQDMDHENMFWYRQDPGLGLRLIYFSYDVKMKEKGDIPEGYSVSREKKERFSLILESASTNQTSMYLCASSPMVGQGASGANVLTFGAGSRLTVL.

V and J are TRBV4-1 and TRBJ1-2; 7 bases align to TRBD1. This CDR3 has 17 residues. Germline V lookup: CDR1 MGHRA, CDR2 YSYEKL. Germline trimming cut 2 bases from V and 5 bases from J; bases unmatched to any gene: 14. For the CDR3, the DNA is TGCGCCAGCAGCCAAATTTCGACAGGGACCCAGATTTATGGCTACACCTTC. Its protein product is CASSQISTGTQIYGYTF.

V and J are TRBV19 and TRBJ1-2; D not resolved. V lost 7 bases to trimming and J lost 2 bases, with 14 bases between them. Germline lookup yields CDR1 LNHDA and CDR2 SQIVND (reference sequence). The CDR3 is made up of 14 amino acids. CDR3 amino acids: CASTLRHINYGYTF. DNA for the CDR3: TGTGCCAGTACCCTCAGGCACATAAACTATGGCTACACCTTC. Looking up the rest from reference TRBV19 and TRBJ1-2 gives the full variable domain: DGGITQSPKYLFRKEGQNVTLSCEQNLNHDAMYWYRQDPGQGLRLIYYSQIVNDFQKGDIAEGYSVSREKKESFPLTVTSAQKNPTAFYLCASTLRHINYGYTFGSGTRLTVV.

CDR3 in DNA: TGCGCCAGCAGCTACGGGACAGGGGAAGAAAAACTGTTTTTT. It encodes CASSYGTGEEKLFF. The V gene is TRBV5-1, the J gene TRBJ1-4; 10 bases agree with TRBD1. The CDR3 spans 14 residues. V was clipped by 3 bases and J by 8 bases; unmatched bases: 4. Germline V lookup: CDR1 SGHRS, CDR2 YFSETQ. The whole variable domain, remainder taken from reference TRBV5-1 and TRBJ1-4, is KAGVTQTPRYLIKTRGQQVTLSCSPISGHRSVSWYQQTPGQGLQFLFEYFSETQRNKGNFPGRFSGRQFSNSRSEMNVSTLELGDSALYLCASSYGTGEEKLFFGSGTQLSVL.

The rearrangement links TRBV7-3 to TRBJ2-3, with D maybe TRBD2 (5 bases). Looked up from germline, CDR1 is SGHTA and CDR2 is FQGTGA. This CDR3 region has 15 residues. The V and J ends lost 3 bases and 2 bases respectively, with 12 bases between them. CDR3 loop: CASSFTGSYTDTQYF. CDR3 bases: TGTGCCAGCAGCTTTACGGGGAGTTACACAGATACGCAGTATTTT.

The rearrangement joins TRBV7-2 to TRBJ2-1, with D perhaps TRBD2 (5 bases). The CDR3 length is 16 residues. In germline, CDR1 is SGHTA, CDR2 FQGNSA. With 5 bases removed from V and 4 bases from J, the gap between germline ends came to 18 bases. The CDR3 sequence: CASSPSPPTSYNEQFF. The CDR3 DNA sequence: TGTGCCAGCAGCCCAAGTCCCCCCACTAGTTACAATGAGCAGTTCTTC.

This chain joins TRBV18 and TRBJ2-5, with D unclear. With 9 bases removed from V and 4 bases from J, the gap between germline ends came to 12 bases. Germline V gives CDR1 KGHSH, CDR2 LQKENI. This CDR3 is 12 amino acids long. CDR3 protein: CASPNARETQYF. In DNA form, the CDR3 reads TGTGCCAGTCCCAACGCCAGAGAGACCCAGTACTTC.

J is TRBJ2-1 and V is TRBV25-1, with 7 bases aligning to TRBD2. After removal of 3 bases from V and 5 bases from J, the junction contained 7 bases not matched to a gene. Germline values: CDR1 MGHDK, CDR2 SYGVNS. The CDR3 contains 15 residues. CDR3 nucleotides: TGTGCCAGCAGTGAGATATGGGCGGGGGACAATGAGCAGTTCTTC. Residues: CASSEIWAGDNEQFF.

This rearrangement joins TRBV11-1 to TRBJ2-4; TRBD1 might be the D (6 bases). Germline CDR1 reads SGHAT; CDR2 reads FQDESV (reference sequence). The CDR3 is 16 amino acids. The V end was cut by 4 bases, the J end by 8 bases, with 21 bases between. This CDR3 reads CASSSRGRTGMDIQYF. CDR3 DNA sequence: TGTGCCAGCAGCTCAAGAGGGCGCACAGGGATGGACATTCAGTACTTC.

In this sample, this clone turned up once. The chain couples TRBV12-2 to TRBJ1-6; no DNA check was done on the table's D call, TRBD1. TRBV12-2 is flagged as a pseudogene. The CDR3 length is 17 residues. The CDR3 loop reads CASRLRGNGTQNSPLHF. CDR3 nucleotides: TGTGCAAGTCGCTTAAGAGGAAACGGGACACAAAATTCACCCCTCCACTTT.

V and J are TRBV20-1 and TRBJ1-3, with unresolved D. V lost 3 bases, J lost 6 bases, and 6 bases lay in between. The CDR3 has 11 residues. Germline loops: CDR1 DFQATT, CDR2 SNEGSKA (reference sequence). DNA of the CDR3: TGCAGTGCTAGGTACATAAACACCATATATTTT. This encodes CSARYINTIYF.

This chain uses TRBV28 with TRBJ2-7, with D tentatively TRBD1 (5 bases). The CDR3 extends over 15 amino acids. V was cut by 7 bases and J by 0 bases, with 16 bases left in between. Germline V lookup: CDR1 MDHEN, CDR2 SYDVKM. The CDR3 sequence: CASTPSGDSSYEQYF. The CDR3 DNA reads TGTGCCAGCACCCCGTCCGGAGACAGCTCCTACGAGCAGTACTTC.

The chain uses TRBV7-9 and TRBJ2-7; 12 positions match TRBD2. CDR1 is SEHNR and CDR2 is FQNEAQ in the germline V gene (reference sequence). The CDR3 covers 15 residues. The V segment lost 1 base and the J segment 6 bases; nucleotides outside the gene matches: 4. This CDR3 reads CASSLELAGGIEQYF. The CDR3 bases are TGTGCCAGCAGCTTAGAACTAGCGGGGGGCATCGAGCAGTACTTC.

In DNA form, the CDR3 reads TGTGCCAGCTCACCACTTAACGGGGGGACCTACAATGAGCAGTTCTTC. Translating gives CASSPLNGGTYNEQFF. The chain is built from TRBV18 and TRBJ2-1; TRBD2 matches 7 bases. The germline V gene has CDR1 KGHSH and CDR2 LQKENI. The CDR3 runs 16 residues. The ends lost 1 base at V and 2 bases at J; junction bases unmatched: 5.

The rearrangement links TRBV6-5 to TRBJ2-2; D not certain. V was shortened by 7 bases and J by 6 bases, with 15 bases between the two germline ends. In germline, CDR1 is MNHEY, CDR2 SVGAGI. CDR3 length: 14 amino acids. As DNA, the CDR3 is TGTGCCAGCACCGAGACACGTAACTCCGGGGAGCTGTTTTTT. Its protein is CASTETRNSGELFF.